A single sample is the source of the 22 T cell receptor beta chains below, sequenced in a study of blood T cell repertoires in COVID-19. Libraries were prepared by immunoSEQ multiplex PCR; TCRdb keeps only in-frame clonotypes and omits some of them. The sample shows tens of thousands of clones, 80% to 90% of them seen only once. The sample comprised peripheral blood. The receptors come from a man aged 70-80 years with acute or convalescent COVID-19.

The J gene is TRBJ1-1, the V gene TRBV18; no definite D call. The CDR3 contains 14 residues. Germline V gives CDR1 KGHSH, CDR2 LQKENI. V lost 3 bases, J lost 0 bases, and 8 bases lay in between. CDR3 region: CASSPRLLNTEAFF. The CDR3 DNA reads as TGTGCCAGCTCACCGAGGCTGCTGAACACTGAAGCTTTCTTT.

This chain connects TRBV7-8 to TRBJ2-1; perhaps TRBD1 as D (6 bases). This CDR3 is built from 18 residues. V gave up 1 base and J gave up 7 bases, with 23 bases separating them. Germline V gives CDR1 SGHVS, CDR2 FQNEAQ. The CDR3 sequence: CASSLGVSGSAGANEQFF. In DNA form, the CDR3 reads TGTGCCAGCAGCTTAGGAGTGTCGGGTAGTGCAGGGGCGAATGAGCAGTTCTTC.

The rearrangement joins TRBV19 to TRBJ2-1; D perhaps matches TRBD1 (6 bases). The CDR3 loop spans 14 amino acids. Trimming took 7 bases from V and 2 from J, leaving 12 bases between them. Per the germline V gene, CDR1 is LNHDA and CDR2 is SQIVND (reference sequence). CDR3 sequence: CASNRDTTYNEQFF. The CDR3 coding sequence is TGTGCCAGTAACCGGGACACTACCTACAATGAGCAGTTCTTC.

The rearrangement joins TRBV7-9 to TRBJ1-4, with 7 bases matching TRBD1. The junction had 9 bases not matched to a gene; V was cut back by 5 bases and J by 3 bases. In germline, CDR1 is SEHNR, CDR2 FQNEAQ (reference sequence). The CDR3 sequence is 16 residues long. The CDR3 sequence is CASSPQGDTPNEKLFF. The CDR3 DNA follows: TGTGCCAGCAGCCCGCAGGGGGATACGCCTAATGAAAAACTGTTTTTT.

The chain couples TRBV5-6 to TRBJ2-3; D call uncertain. Germline V gene lookup returns CDR1 SGHDT and CDR2 YYEEEE. The V end lost 0 bases, the J end lost 7 bases, and 9 bases lay between the germline ends. The CDR3 consists of 13 residues. CDR3 in amino acids: CASSLELVNTQYF. The DNA of the CDR3 is TGTGCCAGCAGCTTGGAATTAGTAAATACGCAGTATTTT.

The chain couples TRBV27 to TRBJ1-1, with 10 bases fitting TRBD1. Trimming removed 4 bases from V and 6 bases from J; junction bases left unmatched: 5. From germline, CDR1 is MNHEY and CDR2 SMNVEV (reference sequence). The CDR3 runs 14 residues. The CDR3 reads CASSSRTGGAEAFF. For the CDR3, the DNA is TGTGCCAGCAGTTCCCGGACAGGGGGGGCTGAAGCTTTCTTT.

J is TRBJ1-6 and V is TRBV5-4; 7 nucleotides agree with TRBD1. The CDR3 covers 15 residues. V lost 3 bases, J lost 9 bases, and 9 bases stayed unmatched. Germline V gene sequence: CDR1 SGHNT, CDR2 YYREEE (reference sequence). CDR3 region: CASSWPGQGGSPLHF. Written as DNA, the CDR3 is TGTGCCAGCAGCTGGCCTGGGCAGGGGGGTTCACCCCTCCACTTT. Combining the CDR3 with reference TRBV5-4 and TRBJ1-6 gives the whole variable domain ETGVTQSPTHLIKTRGQQVTLRCSSQSGHNTVSWYQQALGQGPQFIFQYYREEENGRGNFPPRFSGLQFPNYSSELNVNALELDDSALYLCASSWPGQGGSPLHFGNGTRLTVT.

The chain combines TRBV9 with TRBJ2-1; perhaps TRBD2 as D (5 bases). Deletions cut 0 bases from V and 7 bases from J, with 14 bases between. Germline CDR1 SGDLS, CDR2 YYNGEE. This CDR3 comprises 15 residues. CDR3 amino acids: CASSVDDYRGNEQFF. CDR3 in DNA: TGTGCCAGCAGCGTAGATGACTATCGGGGTAATGAGCAGTTCTTC.

The rearrangement joins TRBV3-1 (or the pseudogene TRBV3-2) to TRBJ1-1; 8 bases map to TRBD1. CDR1 LGHDT and CDR2 YNNKEL come from the germline V gene (reference sequence). The V segment lost 0 bases and the J segment 1 base; nucleotides outside the gene matches: 4. The CDR3 totals 16 residues. The DNA of the CDR3 is TGTGCCAGCAGCCAAGACCAGGGGGCATGGAACACTGAAGCTTTCTTT. Residues: CASSQDQGAWNTEAFF.

The rearrangement joins TRBV30 to TRBJ2-3; the D gene is possibly TRBD2 (5 bases). Per the germline V gene, CDR1 is GTSNPN and CDR2 is SVGIG (reference sequence). CDR3 length: 12 amino acids. Trimming removed 4 bases from V and 2 bases from J, with 7 bases in between. The CDR3 here is CAWNSVTDTQYF. The CDR3 DNA sequence: TGTGCCTGGAATAGCGTCACAGATACGCAGTATTTT.

The J gene is TRBJ1-3, the V gene TRBV28, with D possibly being TRBD1 (6 bases). V was trimmed by 7 bases and J by 2 bases, leaving 12 bases between them. CDR3 length equals 14 residues. Germline V CDR1 and CDR2: MDHEN, SYDVKM. The CDR3 sequence is CASTMTGPGNTIYF. In nucleotides, the CDR3 is TGTGCCAGCACCATGACAGGTCCTGGAAACACCATATATTTT.

V and J are TRBV9 and TRBJ2-1; possibly TRBD2 for D (6 bases). Trimming took 3 bases from V and 9 from J, leaving 13 bases between them. The CDR3 totals 13 residues. CDR1 is SGDLS, CDR2 YYNGEE, per germline. The CDR3 sequence: CASSDRDFSEQFF. The CDR3 DNA sequence: TGTGCCAGCAGCGACCGGGACTTTAGTGAGCAGTTCTTC. Combining the CDR3 with reference TRBV9 and TRBJ2-1 gives the whole variable domain DSGVTQTPKHLITATGQRVTLRCSPRSGDLSVYWYQQSLDQGLQFLIQYYNGEERAKGNILERFSAQQFPDLHSELNLSSLELGDSALYFCASSDRDFSEQFFGPGTRLTVL.

The V and J genes are TRBV28 and TRBJ2-2; TRBD2 agrees at 8 bases. The CDR3 totals 15 residues. Looked up from germline, CDR1 is MDHEN and CDR2 is SYDVKM. After removal of 8 bases from V and 0 bases from J, the junction contained 5 bases not matched to a gene. The CDR3 protein is CASGPGLANTGELFF. The CDR3 DNA follows: TGTGCCAGCGGACCGGGACTAGCGAACACCGGGGAGCTGTTTTTT.

The DNA for the CDR3 is TGTGCCACCTCGGACGGGACAGGGGGTTATTCACCCCTCCACTTT. Translation gives CATSDGTGGYSPLHF. The chain employs TRBV6-5 and TRBJ1-6; TRBD1 aligns across 11 bases. CDR1 MNHEY and CDR2 SVGAGI come from the germline V gene. The ends lost 10 bases at V and 8 bases at J; junction bases unmatched: 10. This CDR3 has 15 residues.

The chain couples TRBV2 to TRBJ2-1; D might be TRBD2 (6 bases). This CDR3 is built from 13 residues. The ends were cut back, 2 bases at V and 9 bases at J, with 11 bases in the middle. The germline V gene has CDR1 SNHLY and CDR2 FYNNEI. Written as DNA, the CDR3 is TGTGCCAGCAGTGAATGGCGGGAAGGTGAGCAGTTCTTC. Amino acids: CASSEWREGEQFF.

The chain employs TRBV5-6 and TRBJ1-1, with unresolved D. This CDR3 comprises 15 residues. The ends were cut back, 2 bases at V and 1 base at J, with 12 bases in the middle. Germline CDR1 SGHDT, CDR2 YYEEEE. DNA of the CDR3: TGTGCCAGCAGCTTCCTTACGGGTTCGAACACTGAAGCTTTCTTT. Amino acid sequence: CASSFLTGSNTEAFF.

The chain employs TRBV28 and TRBJ2-2, with 8 bases matching TRBD1. The CDR3 spans 16 residues. The V segment lost 6 bases and the J segment 0 bases; nucleotides outside the gene matches: 6. From germline, CDR1 is MDHEN and CDR2 SYDVKM. The CDR3 DNA is TGTGCCAGCAGAATACAGGGGGGAACGAACACCGGGGAGCTGTTTTTT. Residues: CASRIQGGTNTGELFF.

The gene calls are TRBV7-9 and TRBJ2-7, with 10 bases that match TRBD2. The CDR3 is 16 amino acids. CDR1 SEHNR and CDR2 FQNEAQ come from the germline V gene (reference sequence). J lost 0 bases, V lost 4 bases, and 6 bases had no gene match. Here the CDR3 reads CASSYGLAEISYEQYF. CDR3 sequence (DNA): TGTGCCAGCAGCTACGGACTAGCGGAGATCTCCTACGAGCAGTACTTC.

The chain links TRBV27 to TRBJ2-1, with D possibly being TRBD2 (6 bases). The CDR3 is 14 amino acids. Germline V gives CDR1 MNHEY, CDR2 SMNVEV (reference sequence). Between the trimmed V and J ends, which lost 6 bases and 6 bases, there was a span of 15 bases. In nucleotides, the CDR3 is TGTGCCAGCAGCCGGGCTAGCGTAGGCAATGAGCAGTTCTTC. Residues: CASSRASVGNEQFF.

This chain links TRBV4-3 with TRBJ1-5; D not certain. CDR1 and CDR2 from the germline V gene are LGHNA and YSLEER. V was shortened by 5 bases and J by 1 base, with 12 bases between the two germline ends. The CDR3 totals 15 residues. The CDR3 nucleotides are TGCGCCAGCAGCTCAACTGCGGAAAGCAATCAGCCCCAGCATTTT. It yields the protein CASSSTAESNQPQHF.

Comment on this clone: An end of the junction differs from the germline gene, which may be a read error. The chain uses TRBV7-7 and TRBJ2-2; 7 bases are shared with TRBD2. The CDR3 consists of 15 residues. Germline V gene sequence: CDR1 SSHAT, CDR2 FNYEAQ (reference sequence). CDR3 loop: CASSLEAGPTGELFF. The CDR3 nucleotides read TGTGCTAGCAGCTTGGAAGCGGGACCCACCGGGGAGCTGTTTTTT. Full variable domain (remainder filled in from reference TRBV7-7 and TRBJ2-2): GAGVSQSPRYKVTKRGQDVTLRCDPISSHATLYWYQQALGQGPEFLTYFNYEAQPDKSGLPSDRFSAERPEGSISTLTIQRTEQRDSAMYRCASSLEAGPTGELFFGEGSRLTVL.

A few counts support this clone. The V call is TRBV11-3, the J call TRBJ2-5; 8 bases fit TRBD2. The germline V gene encodes CDR1 SGHNT and CDR2 YENEEA. After removal of 3 bases from V and 1 base from J, the junction contained 4 bases not matched to a gene. CDR3 size: 15 residues. The CDR3 DNA reads as TGTGCCAGCAGCTTCCGGGGGGGAGGCCAAGAGACCCAGTACTTC. It codes for CASSFRGGGQETQYF.